The T cell receptor (beta chain) under discussion was sequenced for a study of T cell repertoires in cytomegalovirus infection. Study details: HLA-B-restricted CMV epitopes that are well studied, plus recently identified HLA-C-restricted ones, were used by the study. Through public TCR beta signatures, both CMV infection and matching HLA type were indicated. Whole-study results and caveats: CMV-specific TCR beta clonotypes restricted by HLA-C were the ones dominating the ex vivo response.

This clonotype came up many times. The antigen is unknown. Each CDR3 protein gets one entry after TCRdb re-called the reads with MiXCR. This table has about 890,000 distinct CDR3 sequences, 25% to 40% appearing once. The CDR3 runs 16 residues. Germline V gene lookup returns CDR1 SGHTA and CDR2 FQGNSA. V lost 7 bases to trimming and J lost 8 bases; unmatched junction nucleotides: 16. The gene calls are TRBV7-2 and TRBJ2-1, with 8 positions matching TRBD1. This sample comprised cultured CD8+ T cells from PBMCs, obtained from culture after CMV antigen stimulation. The clonotype was recovered from a human donor in good health (CMV status not recorded). Some clones in this sample may be carry-over from other donors' samples. The CDR3 bases are TGTGCCAGCAACTCTCTCAATGGGCAGGGGGCCCATGAGCAGTTCTTC. Protein product: CASNSLNGQGAHEQFF.